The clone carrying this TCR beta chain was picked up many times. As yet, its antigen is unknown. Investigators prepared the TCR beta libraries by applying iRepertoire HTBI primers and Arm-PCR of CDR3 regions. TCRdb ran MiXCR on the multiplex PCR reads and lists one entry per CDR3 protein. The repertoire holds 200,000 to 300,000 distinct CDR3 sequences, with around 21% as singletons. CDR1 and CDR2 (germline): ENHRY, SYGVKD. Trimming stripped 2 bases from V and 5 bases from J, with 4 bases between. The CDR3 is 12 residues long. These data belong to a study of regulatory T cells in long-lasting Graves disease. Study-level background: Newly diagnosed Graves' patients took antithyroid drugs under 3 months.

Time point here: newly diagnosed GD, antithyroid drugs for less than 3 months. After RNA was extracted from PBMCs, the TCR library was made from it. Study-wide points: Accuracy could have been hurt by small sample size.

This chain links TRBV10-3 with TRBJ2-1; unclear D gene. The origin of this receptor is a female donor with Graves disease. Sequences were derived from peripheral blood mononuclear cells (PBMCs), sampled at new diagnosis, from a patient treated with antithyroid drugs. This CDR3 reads CAISEMNNEQFF. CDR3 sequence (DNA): TGTGCCATCAGTGAGATGAACAATGAGCAGTTCTTC.